The 21 T cell receptor beta chains given below trace back to one sample, sequenced in a study of neurological immune-mediated disorders. This sample's time point: longitudinal time-point 1 (baseline). TCRdb re-analysed the 5' RACE reads in MiXCR, keeping a single row per CDR3 protein. Among approximately 49,000 distinct CDR3 sequences listed, more than 8.5% were seen once. Sample: PBMCs. The receptors originated from a middle-aged woman in good health.

This clonotype was detected ten times or more. The rearrangement uses TRBV27 and TRBJ2-4; tentatively, D is TRBD2 (6 bases). The CDR3 runs 16 residues. Germline V CDR1 and CDR2: MNHEY, SMNVEV (reference sequence). The ends were cut back, 2 bases at V and 2 bases at J, with 13 bases in the middle. The DNA for the CDR3 is TGTGCCAGCAGTTTAAGCGGAGGGACCACCAAAAACATTCAGTACTTC. It encodes CASSLSGGTTKNIQYF.

This clonotype was observed at least ten times. The J gene is TRBJ2-7, the V gene TRBV29-1; TRBD2 matches at 7 bases. The CDR3 is made up of 11 amino acids. Germline V lookup: CDR1 SQVTM, CDR2 ANQGSEA. J was trimmed by 12 bases and V by 7 bases; bases with no gene match: 12. The CDR3 is CSAGGTGGAYF. The DNA of the CDR3 is TGCAGCGCTGGGGGGACGGGGGGAGCGTACTTC.

This clonotype has at least ten counts. The V and J genes are TRBV5-5 and TRBJ1-5; D call uncertain. Germline V CDR1 and CDR2: SGHKS, YYEKEE (reference sequence). The CDR3 extends over 15 amino acids. V was trimmed by 2 bases and J by 7 bases, leaving 16 bases between them. CDR3 coding DNA: TGTGCCAGCAGCTTCCGGCCCTCGGGTTCACAGCCCCAGCATTTT. Residues: CASSFRPSGSQPQHF.

This clonotype has at least ten counts. The chain is built from TRBV6-5 and TRBJ1-1; no clear D gene. Trimming cost V 7 bases and J 0 bases, with 12 bases left between them. The length of the CDR3 is 14 residues. Germline V gene sequence: CDR1 MNHEY, CDR2 SVGAGI. The DNA for the CDR3 is TGTGCCAGCAACCATCCCGCCTTGAACACTGAAGCTTTCTTT. Its translation is CASNHPALNTEAFF.

This clonotype was observed a handful of times. The V gene is TRBV30, the J gene TRBJ1-2; D possibly corresponds to TRBD1 (6 bases). Germline CDR1 and CDR2: GTSNPN and SVGIG (reference sequence). Trimming shortened V by 4 bases and J by 4 bases, and 13 bases separated the two germline ends. The CDR3 is 13 residues long. The chain's CDR3 is CAWTRGALYGYTF. As DNA, the CDR3 is TGTGCCTGGACGAGGGGGGCTCTCTATGGCTACACCTTC.

This clonotype showed up just a few times. The chain has TRBV10-3 and TRBJ2-1, with 11 nucleotides matching TRBD2. Germline CDR1 and CDR2: ENHRY and SYGVKD. The length of the CDR3 is 16 residues. With 2 bases clipped from V and 5 bases from J, the junction kept 5 bases outside the gene matches. This chain's CDR3 is CAISETSGSRDNEQFF. The DNA of the CDR3 is TGTGCCATCAGTGAGACTAGCGGGAGTCGAGACAATGAGCAGTTCTTC.

Ten or more counts support this clonotype. The chain has TRBV15 and TRBJ1-1; no clear D gene. The germline V gene encodes CDR1 LNHNV and CDR2 YYDKDF (reference sequence). CDR3 size: 14 residues. The V and J ends lost 2 bases and 1 base respectively, with 8 bases between them. Here the CDR3 reads CATSRSSGNTEAFF. CDR3 DNA: TGTGCCACCAGCAGAAGTAGCGGGAACACTGAAGCTTTCTTT.

This clonotype showed up many times. This CDR3 is CASSLVGATTEAFF. The CDR3 region has the DNA TGTGCCAGCAGCTTAGTAGGGGCTACCACTGAAGCTTTCTTT. V is TRBV7-9 and J is TRBJ1-1; maybe TRBD1 (5 bases). The CDR3 contains 14 residues. The germline gives CDR1 SEHNR, CDR2 FQNEAQ (reference sequence). V lost 1 base and J 4 bases, leaving 10 bases between the germline ends.

This clonotype was recorded many times. V gene TRBV29-1 combines with J gene TRBJ1-2, with 9 bases fitting TRBD1. J was trimmed by 0 bases and V by 6 bases; bases with no gene match: 2. Germline V CDR1 and CDR2: SQVTM, ANQGSEA. The CDR3 spans 13 residues. The CDR3 DNA sequence: TGCAGCGTGGGGGACAGGGCTAACTATGGCTACACCTTC. Translating gives CSVGDRANYGYTF.

This clonotype was observed at least ten times. V usage is TRBV7-3 and J usage is TRBJ2-3, with TRBD2 as a possible D gene (7 bases). Germline CDR1 SGHTA, CDR2 FQGTGA. V lost 4 bases and J 1 base, leaving 9 bases between the germline ends. This CDR3 contains 14 residues. CDR3 nucleotide sequence: TGTGCCAGCAGCTGGGGGGGGCGCACAGATACGCAGTATTTT. It encodes CASSWGGRTDTQYF.

As regards this clonotype: Mismatch with germline at one junction end may stem from a read error. The rearrangement joins TRBV7-8 to TRBJ2-2; possible D gene TRBD2, 5 bases. The CDR3 contains 15 residues. Germline-derived CDR1 and CDR2 are SGHVS and FQNEAQ. The DNA for the CDR3 is TGTGCCAGCAGCTTAGTAGGTGGGAGAGACGGGGAACTGTTTTTT. This encodes CASSLVGGRDGELFF.

This clonotype was detected many times. The rearrangement joins TRBV10-3 to TRBJ2-2; D is possibly TRBD1 (6 bases). The CDR3 consists of 15 residues. Germline lookup yields CDR1 ENHRY and CDR2 SYGVKD. V was cut by 5 bases and J by 0 bases, with 10 bases left in between. The CDR3 spells CAISPRDTNTGELFF. Here the CDR3 DNA reads TGTGCCATCAGTCCCCGGGACACGAACACCGGGGAGCTGTTTTTT.

This clonotype was counted ten times or more. The V gene is TRBV5-1, the J gene TRBJ2-1; D uncertain. The V and J ends lost 3 bases and 1 base respectively, with 11 bases between them. Germline-derived CDR1 and CDR2 are SGHRS and YFSETQ. This CDR3 has 15 residues. The CDR3 protein is CASSWGGDSYNEQFF. DNA for the CDR3: TGCGCCAGCAGCTGGGGTGGTGATTCCTACAATGAGCAGTTCTTC.

This clonotype was seen at least ten times. This rearrangement joins TRBV20-1 to TRBJ2-7; 7 bases fit TRBD1. The trim removed 0 bases at V and 4 bases at J, leaving 9 bases unmatched. The germline V gene encodes CDR1 DFQATT and CDR2 SNEGSKA (reference sequence). The CDR3 has 15 amino acids. The CDR3 DNA reads TGCAGTGCTAGAGATCCGGGACAGCGAACTTACGAGCAGTACTTC. Translation gives CSARDPGQRTYEQYF.

This clonotype was observed many times. V gene TRBV11-1 combines with J gene TRBJ1-2; unclear D gene. The CDR3 runs to 13 residues. Per germline, CDR1 SGHAT and CDR2 FQDESV (reference sequence). V was cut by 5 bases and J by 0 bases, with 7 bases left in between. The CDR3 sequence: CASSREPNYGYTF. In DNA, the CDR3 is TGTGCCAGCAGCCGGGAACCTAACTATGGCTACACCTTC.

This clonotype was detected ten times or more. The DNA for the CDR3 is TGTGCCAGCAGTTTAACTAGCGGGAGTAGATTATACAATGAGCAGTTCTTC. Protein sequence: CASSLTSGSRLYNEQFF. The chain joins TRBV6-5 to TRBJ2-1; the match to TRBD2 covers 11 bases. The CDR3 has 17 residues. Germline V gives CDR1 MNHEY, CDR2 SVGAGI. Trimming cost V 4 bases and J 4 bases; bases outside gene matches: 9.

This clonotype was counted many times. This chain uses TRBV4-3 with TRBJ1-1; D is undetermined. Deletions cut 0 bases from V and 5 bases from J, with 7 bases between. Germline CDR1 is LGHNA and CDR2 is YSLEER. This CDR3 region has 13 residues. The CDR3 reads CASSQEAVTEAFF. CDR3 DNA: TGCGCCAGCAGCCAAGAAGCCGTAACTGAAGCTTTCTTT.

With respect to this clonotype: One end of the junction is discordant with germline, which a read error may explain. The V call is TRBV6-1, the J call TRBJ2-3, with TRBD2 identical over 12 bases. This CDR3 has 18 amino acids. Germline CDR1 is MNHNS and CDR2 is SASEGT. CDR3 amino acids: CASSFRASGRELTDTQYF. CDR3 bases: TGTGCCAGCAGCTTTCGGGCTAGCGGGAGGGAGCTCACAGATACGCAGTATTTC.

This clonotype occurred a few times. The rearrangement uses TRBV7-3 and TRBJ2-2; 9 nucleotides line up with TRBD1. The trim removed 1 base at V and 6 bases at J, leaving 12 bases unmatched. The length of the CDR3 is 18 residues. Germline CDR1 and CDR2: SGHTA and FQGTGA. CDR3 residues: CASSLIRTGQGSAGELFF. CDR3 DNA: TGTGCCAGCAGCTTAATTCGTACGGGACAGGGAAGTGCCGGGGAGCTGTTTTTT.

This clonotype was observed many times. The chain is built from TRBV29-1 and TRBJ2-3; 7 bases fit TRBD2. CDR3 size: 15 residues. The germline V gene has CDR1 SQVTM and CDR2 ANQGSEA. The trim removed 1 base at V and 2 bases at J, leaving 6 bases unmatched. The CDR3 DNA is TGCAGCGTTGAAGCGGGAGCGGGATACACAGATACGCAGTATTTT. Its translation: CSVEAGAGYTDTQYF.

This clonotype was seen many times. The chain recombines TRBV4-1 with TRBJ2-4; no firm D call. Trimming shortened V by 4 bases and J by 0 bases, and 7 bases separated the two germline ends. This CDR3 has 14 amino acids. Germline CDR1 is MGHRA and CDR2 is YSYEKL. Here the CDR3 reads CASSPFPAKNIQYF. As DNA, the CDR3 is TGCGCCAGCAGCCCCTTCCCAGCCAAAAACATTCAGTACTTC.